The source of this T cell receptor beta chain is a study of shared clonotypes between healthy human individuals (TCRdb year 2020). Some background on the complete study: The cohort comprised a couple of women and a few men aged 18 to 49 years. For each donor, CD4 naive and CD4 memory were each given three plates, CD8 naive was given two plates, and CD8 memory was given one plate. Blood TCR repertoires of five healthy adults were deeply sequenced to estimate repertoire size and the extent of clonotype sharing between individuals. To increase sequencing depth and limit assay-specific biases, different laboratories used diverse techniques to prepare libraries and sequence TCR repertoires. Per donor, leukapheresis produced somewhere between about 0.9 and 9.5 billion PBMCs. Results the study describes overall, beyond this receptor: Pairwise subsampling led to the expectation that sequencing depth would affect the degree of clonotype sharing among donors. Even with the large sequencing depth, rarefaction of the sorted-subset datasets indicated that sequencing was incomplete. Clonotypes shared by all four sorted-subset donors showed higher generation probabilities than non-shared clonotypes. Larger estimated clonotype richness was generally found for naive subsets than for memory subsets. Because the study included a small number of donors, the genetic and exposure-history diversity represented was limited. Sharing across a few donors was observed for roughly 5.4% of naive CD4, 3% to 3.5% of naive CD8, around 2.5% of memory CD4, and less than 0.45% of memory CD8 clonotypes. Only blood was sampled, and tissue TCR repertoires likely differ from those in blood.

Donors were healthy HIV-negative adults with no recently reported acute infections or vaccinations. Only Caucasian adults living in Nashville, Tennessee, USA were represented among the donors. CD4+ T cells were enriched by magnetic negative selection; naive cells were then positively selected on CD45RA, and the negative fraction formed the memory subset. After blood collection by leukapheresis, PBMCs were isolated using Ficoll-Histopaque density gradient centrifugation and then cryopreserved in the vapor phase of liquid nitrogen. Analytical flow cytometry was used to check the purity and quantity of each magnetically sorted T cell population. From each sorted fraction, genomic DNA was isolated and quantified by UV absorbance on a Nanodrop 2000c. Using the deep immunoSEQ assay, multiplex PCR amplified TCR CDR3 regions from genomic DNA. Genomic DNA extracted from each cell subset was distributed evenly over all wells of several immunoSEQ 96-well plates, and each plate served as one replicate. Each replicate PCR for sorted subsets received about 220 ng genomic DNA, equal to tens of thousands of T cell genomes. Purified libraries were measured with a Qubit 3.0 fluorometer, size-checked on a Bioanalyzer 2100, and measured again with the KAPA Library Quantification kit. Each immunoSEQ 96-well plate was sequenced on its own single-read 150-cycle Illumina NextSeq 550 flow cell. The authors' pipeline ran thus. Because only junctional sequences without quality scores were contained in the immunoSEQ output, filtering matching that applied to full-length reads could not be performed. To assign V/J genes and CDR3, sequences were annotated using PyIR, a Python wrapper for IgBLAST v1.9, with IMGT germline references. Reads with weak V/J assignments (E-value above 1e-6), missing CDR3, stop codons, out-of-frame junctions, or ambiguous translated residues were removed. V3J clonotypes were defined by identical inferred V gene, J gene, and CDR3 amino acid sequence. Percentage overlap between repertoires was calculated by dividing the number of shared unique clonotypes by the size of the smaller repertoire. Richness of each repertoire was evaluated using RTK rarefaction, the Chao1 estimator, and Recon v2.1 estimates of unobserved clonotypes. For all TCRbeta clonotypes obtained by the gDNA method from several donors, generation probabilities were computed with OLGA. TCRdb provides this immuneACCESS table in a form limited to in-frame rearrangements. Some clones are lacking; in checked studies, under half of them reflect an unresolved V gene, and why the rest are absent is not known. V and J calls and clone size are those listed in that table; D and trimming were worked out from the DNA. The sample table shows 2,500,000 or so clones, and over 85% are seen once. The ten largest clones capture 0.36% of the sample.

V loses 0 bases of germline sequence and J loses 3 bases, and the interval between the two ends is 6 bases. As encoded in the germline V gene, CDR1 is SGHVS while CDR2 is FQNEAQ. Measured from the cysteine to the phenylalanine, the CDR3 is 13 residues long. The kept DNA is CDR3 alone, 39 bases in frame from the first base. Of note for this clone: Its antigen is not yet known. No base-level quality is on record; no much larger clone is a single base apart.

This receptor was identified in a man aged 18 to 29 in good health. Some clones in this sample may be carry-over from other donors' samples. Source material: naive CD4+ T cells from PBMCs. Sample cell subset or site, as interpreted from the label and publication: CD45RA+ positively selected. The chain uses TRBV7-8 and TRBJ2-7, with no D gene named confidently. The nucleotides read TGTGCCAGCAGCTTAGCTTACCTCTACGAGCAGTACTTC. Its amino acids are CASSLAYLYEQYF. Full variable domain (CDR3 extended with the reference TRBV7-8 and TRBJ2-7 proteins): GAGVSQSPRYKVAKRGQDVALRCDPISGHVSLFWYQQALGQGPEFLTYFQNEAQLDKSGLPSDRFFAERPEGSVSTLKIQRTQQEDSAVYLCASSLAYLYEQYFGPGTRLTVT.